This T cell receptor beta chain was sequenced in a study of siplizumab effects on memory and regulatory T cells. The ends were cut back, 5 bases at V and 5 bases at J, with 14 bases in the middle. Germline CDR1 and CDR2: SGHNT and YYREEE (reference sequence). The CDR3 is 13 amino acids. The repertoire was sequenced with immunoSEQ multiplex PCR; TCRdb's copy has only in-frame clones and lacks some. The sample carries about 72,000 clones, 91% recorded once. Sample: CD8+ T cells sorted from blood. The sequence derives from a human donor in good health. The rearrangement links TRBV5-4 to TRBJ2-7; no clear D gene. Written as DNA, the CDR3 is TGTGCCAGCAGAGTGAACAGCCACAACGAGCAGTACTTC. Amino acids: CASRVNSHNEQYF.